The present TCR beta chain was sequenced within a study of T cell responses to AZD1222 COVID-19 vaccine. Study-level results: Sampling captured repertoires only after the peak T cell response. Only a handful of AZD1222 recipients tested seropositive at baseline. As reported, nearly half of all spike-specific TCRs target variant regions that are unmutated. Clonal diversity was possibly underestimated; the donors were predominantly white British and more often female.

Sequencing used immunoSEQ multiplex PCR; TCRdb keeps in-frame clones, though not all of them. The table shows 66,000 or so clones, with approximately 85% occurring only once. Trimming stripped 6 bases from V and 13 bases from J, with 18 bases between. CDR1 and CDR2 from the germline V gene are KGHSH and LQKENI. This CDR3 spans 12 amino acids. About this clone: Its antigen is currently unknown.

The J gene is TRBJ1-2, the V gene TRBV18; D is unclear. This TCR derives from an adult in good health. Sequences were derived from peripheral blood, sampled on day 0 of MenACWY control vaccination. The CDR3 DNA sequence: TGTGCCAGCTCTCCCGGGGAAGGGTCCGGCACCTTC. It is translated as CASSPGEGSGTF.